The rows below give T cell receptor beta chains drawn from one sample of a study of shared clonotypes between healthy human individuals. Assay used: immunoSEQ multiplex PCR; TCRdb lists only in-frame clones, some missing. The sample has about 2 million clones; roughly 95% are singletons. Material for sequencing was naive CD4+ T cells sorted from blood. The receptors here all came from a man younger than 30 in good health. Both conserved end residues are part of each CDR3. A D gene is named only where the DNA matches it firmly. The size of a clone is reported for some rows only, either as once, few or many, or as a class for expanded clones.

NA	TRBV15	TRBJ2-7	TRBD2	CATSRDRGTSSYEQYF	TGTGCCACCAGCAGAGATAGGGGGACTAGCTCCTACGAGCAGTACTTC
NA	TRBV27	TRBJ2-3	TRBD1	CASHRTGSTDTQYF	TGTGCCAGCCATAGGACAGGTAGCACAGATACGCAGTATTTT
NA	TRBV5-6	TRBJ2-7	NA	CASSLPRQAYEQYF	TGTGCCAGCAGCTTGCCGCGGCAGGCCTACGAGCAGTACTTC
NA	TRBV4-2	TRBJ1-2	NA	CASSPRDGSYGYTF	TGTGCCAGCAGCCCCCGGGACGGATCCTATGGCTACACCTTC
NA	TRBV5-1	TRBJ2-5	NA	CASSLGGQQETQYF	TGCGCCAGCAGCTTGGGTGGCCAGCAAGAGACCCAGTACTTC
once	TRBV9	TRBJ2-1	NA	CASSVAVAKSEQFF	TGTGCCAGCAGCGTGGCAGTAGCAAAGAGTGAGCAGTTCTTC
NA	TRBV11-2	TRBJ2-5	TRBD2	CASSSYSLLGTRGQETQYF	TGTGCCAGCAGCTCCTATTCTCTCCTAGGGACTAGGGGACAAGAGACCCAGTACTTC
NA	TRBV9	TRBJ2-5	TRBD2	CASSARTSGGQETQYF	TGTGCCAGCAGCGCCAGGACTAGCGGGGGACAAGAGACCCAGTACTTC
NA	TRBV11-3	TRBJ2-3	TRBD1	CASSLQGATDTQYF	TGTGCCAGCAGCTTACAGGGGGCGACAGATACGCAGTATTTT
NA	TRBV15	TRBJ2-6	TRBD2	CATSTSLAGVSSGANVLTF	TGTGCCACCAGCACTTCACTAGCGGGGGTTAGCTCTGGGGCCAACGTCCTGACTTTC
NA	TRBV4-3	TRBJ2-7	NA	CASSQDATVPYEQYF	TGCGCCAGCAGCCAAGATGCGACTGTACCCTACGAGCAGTACTTC
once	TRBV5-1	TRBJ2-3	TRBD1	CASSPGTGADTQYF	TGCGCCAGCAGCCCCGGGACAGGGGCAGATACGCAGTATTTT
NA	TRBV19	TRBJ1-5	NA	CASSNRDWGYSNQPQHF	TGTGCCAGTAGTAACAGGGATTGGGGTTATAGCAATCAGCCCCAGCATTTT
NA	TRBV27	TRBJ1-3	NA	CASSSRTAGNTIYF	TGTGCCAGCAGTTCCCGGACAGCTGGAAACACCATATATTTT
once	TRBV2	TRBJ2-3	NA	CASRPMGTDTQYF	TGTGCCAGCCGGCCTATGGGCACAGATACGCAGTATTTT
NA	TRBV15	TRBJ2-7	NA	CATSRGNSYEQYF	TGTGCCACCAGCAGAGGGAACTCCTACGAGCAGTACTTC
NA	TRBV6-5	TRBJ1-6	TRBD1	CASYRGPNSPLHF	TGTGCCAGCTACAGGGGCCCAAATTCACCCCTCCACTTT
NA	TRBV6-1	TRBJ2-3	TRBD1	CASRDRSTDTQYF	TGTGCCAGCCGGGACAGGTCCACAGATACGCAGTATTTT
NA	TRBV10-3	TRBJ2-3	TRBD1	CAISDRDRATDTQYF	TGTGCCATCAGTGACCGGGACAGAGCCACAGATACGCAGTATTTT
NA	TRBV29-1	TRBJ2-1	NA	CSVEGRHKAGNEQFF	TGCAGCGTTGAAGGCCGGCACAAAGCGGGTAATGAGCAGTTCTTC
NA	TRBV5-4	TRBJ2-1	NA	CASRTTGYEQFF	TGTGCCAGCAGAACAACAGGGTATGAGCAGTTCTTC
NA	TRBV5-1	TRBJ2-2	NA	CASSPGRSNTGELFF	TGCGCCAGCAGCCCCGGACGTTCGAACACCGGGGAGCTGTTTTTT
once	TRBV9	TRBJ2-7	NA	CASSVEAGPTYEQYF	TGTGCCAGCAGCGTAGAGGCGGGACCTACCTACGAGCAGTACTTC
NA	TRBV30	TRBJ2-3	TRBD2	CAWSSGVSTDTQYF	TGTGCCTGGAGTAGCGGGGTGAGCACAGATACGCAGTATTTT
NA	TRBV7-3	TRBJ2-5	NA	CASSLTPQGTSETQYF	TGTGCCAGCAGCTTAACACCCCAGGGTACATCGGAGACCCAGTACTTC
once	TRBV4-1	TRBJ2-3	TRBD1	CASSRRTGGITDTQYF	TGCGCCAGCAGCCGCAGGACAGGGGGTATCACAGATACGCAGTATTTT
NA	TRBV4-1	TRBJ2-7	TRBD2	CASSPFPDGGTSGRLTYEQYF	TGCGCCAGCAGCCCTTTCCCCGATGGTGGCACTAGCGGGAGATTAACCTACGAGCAGTACTTC
NA	TRBV30	TRBJ2-2	TRBD2	CAWSSGRPNTGELFF	TGTGCCTGGAGTAGCGGGAGGCCGAACACCGGGGAGCTGTTTTTT
NA	TRBV6-5	TRBJ2-7	TRBD1	CASRQGDEQYF	TGTGCCAGCAGACAGGGGGACGAGCAGTACTTC
NA	TRBV5-1	TRBJ2-3	NA	CASSSGSSDTQYF	TGCGCCAGCAGCTCCGGGTCCTCAGATACGCAGTATTTT
NA	TRBV29-1	TRBJ2-1	NA	CSVEEARNEQFF	TGCAGCGTTGAAGAAGCACGTAATGAGCAGTTCTTC
NA	TRBV6-4	TRBJ2-1	NA	CASSSYLTTGTQFF	TGTGCCAGCAGTAGTTATCTAACCACCGGGACACAGTTCTTC
NA	TRBV15	TRBJ1-3	NA	CATSRDQGTFSGNTIYF	TGTGCCACCAGCAGAGATCAGGGCACCTTCTCTGGAAACACCATATATTTT
NA	TRBV20-1	TRBJ1-2	NA	CSAAQGLRYTF	TGCAGTGCTGCTCAGGGTTTACGCTACACCTTC
NA	TRBV19	TRBJ1-2	NA	CASSKGEASNYGYTF	TGTGCCAGTAGTAAAGGGGAGGCGAGTAACTATGGCTACACCTTC
NA	TRBV11-2	TRBJ1-4	NA	CASSFWNEKLFF	TGTGCCAGCAGCTTCTGGAATGAAAAACTGTTTTTT
NA	TRBV11-2	TRBJ2-7	TRBD1	CASSPRTGTGALNEQYF	TGTGCCAGCAGCCCACGTACCGGGACAGGGGCGTTGAACGAGCAGTACTTC
NA	TRBV5-6	TRBJ1-2	NA	CASSLRRAYGYTF	TGTGCCAGCAGCTTGAGAAGGGCCTATGGCTACACCTTC
once	TRBV6-1	TRBJ2-1	TRBD2	CASSRGLEGNTEQFF	TGTGCCAGCAGCCGGGGACTAGAAGGTAATACTGAGCAGTTCTTC
NA	TRBV18	TRBJ2-3	NA	CASSPRGSDTQYF	TGTGCCAGCTCACCACGGGGTAGCGATACGCAGTATTTT
NA	TRBV7-9	TRBJ2-7	NA	CASSISTSSYEQYF	TGTGCCAGCAGCATCTCGACTAGCTCCTACGAGCAGTACTTC
NA	TRBV5-1	TRBJ1-1	NA	CASSVGQLNTEAFF	TGCGCCAGCAGCGTCGGACAGCTGAACACTGAAGCTTTCTTT
few	TRBV19	TRBJ1-6	TRBD1	CASSGQGYNSPLHF	TGTGCCAGTAGCGGACAGGGGTATAATTCACCCCTCCACTTT
NA	TRBV7-3	TRBJ2-3	NA	CASSLGPSPDTQYF	TGTGCCAGCAGCCTCGGACCCAGCCCAGATACGCAGTATTTT
NA	TRBV7-9	TRBJ1-2	NA	CASSPYTNQGYGYTF	TGTGCCAGCAGCCCCTACACGAATCAGGGATATGGCTACACCTTC
NA	TRBV7-2	TRBJ2-7	TRBD1	CATRQGHLFYEQYF	TGTGCCACCCGACAGGGCCACCTATTCTACGAGCAGTACTTC
NA	TRBV19	TRBJ2-5	NA	CASSTVGLETQYF	TGTGCCAGTAGTACGGTGGGACTGGAGACCCAGTACTTC
NA	TRBV7-9	TRBJ1-5	NA	CASSPTPGDQPQHF	TGTGCCAGCAGCCCAACACCAGGAGATCAGCCCCAGCATTTT
once	TRBV7-9	TRBJ2-7	NA	CASSLVGRSTSYEQYF	TGTGCCAGCAGCTTAGTCGGCCGGTCCACCTCCTACGAGCAGTACTTC
NA	TRBV10-3	TRBJ2-3	NA	CAISGARDTQYF	TGTGCCATCAGTGGGGCGAGGGATACGCAGTATTTT
NA	TRBV5-1	TRBJ2-2	TRBD1	CASSVRQGANTGELFF	TGCGCCAGCAGCGTACGACAGGGGGCAAACACCGGGGAGCTGTTTTTT